This T cell receptor beta chain was recovered during a study of blood T cell repertoires in COVID-19. Across the study: Acute and convalescent COVID-19 specimens originated in the United States, Italy and Spain. The analysed material was cDNA or gDNA that came from T cells, B-cell-depleted T cells, or PBMCs.

J was trimmed by 4 bases and V by 5 bases; bases with no gene match: 6. The CDR3 spans 15 residues. Germline V lookup: CDR1 MNHEY, CDR2 SMNVEV (reference sequence). In the original workflow: The assay estimated nucleated cells by amplifying reference gene primers. Sequenced by immunoSEQ multiplex PCR; TCRdb stores in-frame clones only, minus some. That table supplies the V and J calls and clone size; D and trimming were determined from the DNA. The sample carries approximately 100,000 clones, roughly 86% recorded once. The specimen was peripheral blood. The TCR comes from a woman in her twenties or thirties with acute or convalescent COVID-19. J is TRBJ2-3 and V is TRBV27, with 10 bases matching TRBD2. CDR3: CASSPQAGGPDTQYF. The DNA of the CDR3 is TGTGCCAGCAGTCCGCAAGCGGGGGGGCCAGATACGCAGTATTTT.